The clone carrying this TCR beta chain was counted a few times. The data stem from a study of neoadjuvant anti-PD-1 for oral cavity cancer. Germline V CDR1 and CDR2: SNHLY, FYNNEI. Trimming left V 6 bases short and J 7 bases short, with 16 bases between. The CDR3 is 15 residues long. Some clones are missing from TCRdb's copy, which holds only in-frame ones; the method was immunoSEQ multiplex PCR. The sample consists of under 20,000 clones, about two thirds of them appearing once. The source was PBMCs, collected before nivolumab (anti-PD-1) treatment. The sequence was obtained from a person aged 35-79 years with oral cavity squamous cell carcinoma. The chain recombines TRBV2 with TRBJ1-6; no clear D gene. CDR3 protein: CASSQAAPNNSPLHF. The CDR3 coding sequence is TGTGCCAGCAGCCAAGCGGCACCCAACAATTCACCCCTCCACTTT.